The T cell receptor (beta chain) described here comes from a study of cytomegalovirus exposure and HLA in healthy donors. PCR amplification relied on 60 Vbeta primers (plus 13 Jbeta primers). Generated by immunoSEQ multiplex PCR, the TCRdb table keeps only in-frame clones and is missing some. The sample shows roughly 48,000 clones, 55% to 75% of them seen only once. Trimming shortened V by 3 bases and J by 5 bases, and 10 bases separated the two germline ends. Germline V CDR1 and CDR2: MDHEN, SYDVKM. The CDR3 is 13 residues long. Findings and caveats of the study: A missense DCLRE1C variant was associated with V- and J-gene trimming of TCR beta chains in a later analysis, and an independent cohort replicated the association.

Of note for this clone: The antigen remains unidentified.

The chain links TRBV28 to TRBJ1-2, with D possibly being TRBD1 (6 bases). This TCR came from a woman aged 25 to 39 in good health and CMV-seronegative. Input material: PBMCs. The CDR3 loop is CASSLGAGYGYTF. The CDR3 DNA follows: TGTGCCAGCAGTTTGGGGGCAGGATATGGCTACACCTTC.